This T cell receptor (beta chain) was sequenced for a study of T cell responses to AZD1222 COVID-19 vaccine. The protocol was immunoSEQ multiplex PCR, while the TCRdb copy is restricted to in-frame clones and leaves out a portion. Of about 190,000 clones in the sample, about nine tenths were seen once. The CDR3 length is 11 residues. Germline CDR1 and CDR2: LNHDA and SQIVND (reference sequence). V lost 7 bases to trimming and J lost 4 bases, with 7 bases between them. The genes are TRBV19 and TRBJ1-1, with unresolved D. The clonotype was recovered from an adult in good health. Here the sequenced sample was peripheral blood, taken on day 0 of AZD1222 vaccination. The CDR3 is CASIKGTEAFF. In DNA, the CDR3 is TGTGCCAGTATAAAGGGCACTGAAGCTTTCTTT. The complete variable domain, with remaining parts taken from reference TRBV19 and TRBJ1-1, reads DGGITQSPKYLFRKEGQNVTLSCEQNLNHDAMYWYRQDPGQGLRLIYYSQIVNDFQKGDIAEGYSVSREKKESFPLTVTSAQKNPTAFYLCASIKGTEAFFGQGTRLTVV.